The 22 T cell receptor beta chains in this list originate from one sample, sequenced in a study of blood T cell repertoires in COVID-19. The repertoire was sequenced with immunoSEQ multiplex PCR; TCRdb's copy has only in-frame clones and lacks some. Here the sample spans some 510,000 clones, roughly 88% being singletons. The sequenced material came from PBMCs or T cells enriched from blood (not recorded which). The origin of the receptors is a middle-aged woman who had recovered from COVID-19.

This clone came up a few times. The chain is built from TRBV3-1 (or the pseudogene TRBV3-2) and TRBJ2-5, with 7 bases aligning to TRBD1. The CDR3 sequence is 14 residues long. Germline V gene lookup returns CDR1 LGHDT and CDR2 YNNKEL (reference sequence). V dropped 3 bases and J dropped 3; count of bases not matched to a gene: 4. The CDR3 reads CASSHRQGKETQYF. The CDR3 region has the DNA TGTGCCAGCAGCCATCGACAGGGTAAAGAGACCCAGTACTTC.

The chain couples TRBV5-6 to TRBJ1-6; D might be TRBD1 (6 bases). The CDR3 totals 17 residues. With 3 bases removed from V and 3 bases from J, the gap between germline ends came to 16 bases. Germline CDR1 and CDR2: SGHDT and YYEEEE. DNA of the CDR3: TGTGCCAGCAGCTACCGTATACAGGGCCGCTATAATTCACCCCTCCACTTT. This translates into CASSYRIQGRYNSPLHF. The entire variable domain, with the rest obtained from reference TRBV5-6 and TRBJ1-6, is as follows: DAGVTQSPTHLIKTRGQQVTLRCSPKSGHDTVSWYQQALGQGPQFIFQYYEEEERQRGNFPDRFSGHQFPNYSSELNVNALLLGDSALYLCASSYRIQGRYNSPLHFGNGTRLTVT.

J is TRBJ1-6 and V is TRBV7-2; TRBD1 matches at 9 bases. CDR1 is SGHTA, CDR2 FQGNSA, per germline. With 5 bases clipped from V and 6 bases from J, the junction kept 2 bases outside the gene matches. This CDR3 spans 14 amino acids. CDR3 sequence reads: CASSPTGGNSPLHF. The CDR3 nucleotides are TGTGCCAGCAGCCCGACAGGGGGTAATTCACCCCTCCACTTT.

This chain joins TRBV7-9 and TRBJ2-2, with D unresolved. Trimming cost V 0 bases and J 6 bases, with 14 bases left between them. The CDR3 runs 16 residues. Germline V gives CDR1 SEHNR, CDR2 FQNEAQ (reference sequence). As DNA, the CDR3 is TGTGCCAGCAGCTTAGCGTTAGGCACCCAGGCCGGGGAGCTGTTTTTT. This encodes CASSLALGTQAGELFF.

As for this clone: The sample has other DNA sequences that encode this CDR3 too. This chain links TRBV10-3 with TRBJ1-6, with D possibly matching TRBD1 (6 bases). Trimming shortened V by 4 bases and J by 5 bases, and 9 bases separated the two germline ends. CDR1 is ENHRY, CDR2 SYGVKD, per germline. The CDR3 totals 14 residues. This CDR3 reads CAISGGGDNSPLHF. CDR3 nucleotide sequence: TGTGCCATCAGTGGAGGGGGGGATAATTCACCCCTCCACTTT.

V gene TRBV2 combines with J gene TRBJ2-5, with D uncertain. The ends were cut back, 2 bases at V and 1 base at J, with 5 bases in the middle. Germline V CDR1 and CDR2: SNHLY, FYNNEI. This CDR3 comprises 13 residues. Written as DNA, the CDR3 is TGTGCCAGCAGTGAAACTCGCCAAGAGACCCAGTACTTC. Its translation is CASSETRQETQYF.

This clone was counted once. This chain links TRBV6-5 with TRBJ2-7; 8 nucleotides line up with TRBD1. With 5 bases clipped from V and 2 bases from J, the junction kept 8 bases outside the gene matches. CDR3 size: 15 residues. Germline-derived CDR1 and CDR2 are MNHEY and SVGAGI. The CDR3 coding sequence is TGTGCCAGCAGTACCCAGGACAGGGCCACCTACGAGCAGTACTTC. Translated: CASSTQDRATYEQYF.

V and J are TRBV5-1 and TRBJ2-1; weak D call: TRBD2 (6 bases). Trimming left V 5 bases short and J 6 bases short, with 18 bases between. Germline V gives CDR1 SGHRS, CDR2 YFSETQ. The CDR3 runs to 15 residues. The CDR3 DNA follows: TGCGCCAGCAGACGGGACTTGTCTGGAGGCAATGAGCAGTTCTTC. Its protein product is CASRRDLSGGNEQFF.

The chain employs TRBV12-5 and TRBJ2-7; the match to TRBD2 covers 10 bases. The V gene's germline CDR1 is LGHNT and CDR2 FRNRAP. Trimming removed 4 bases from V and 4 bases from J; junction bases left unmatched: 4. CDR3 length: 14 amino acids. CDR3 sequence reads: CASGSLAGSYEQYF. CDR3 DNA: TGTGCTAGTGGTTCACTAGCGGGAAGTTACGAGCAGTACTTC.

The chain links TRBV25-1 to TRBJ1-2; D gene ambiguous. Germline V gene lookup returns CDR1 MGHDK and CDR2 SYGVNS. The V end was cut by 7 bases, the J end by 8 bases, with 11 bases between. The CDR3 consists of 11 residues. In nucleotides, the CDR3 is TGTGCCAGCACCGACGCGGGAGGCTACACCTTC. As protein: CASTDAGGYTF.

This clone was seen a single time. The chain uses TRBV9 and TRBJ2-2; the match to TRBD2 covers 9 bases. Per germline, CDR1 SGDLS and CDR2 YYNGEE. This CDR3 has 16 residues. J gave up 6 bases and V 4 bases, and 10 bases lay outside the gene matches. As DNA, the CDR3 is TGTGCCAGCAGCCCTAGTGGCGGGAGGGCCTCCGGGGAGCTGTTTTTT. Amino acid sequence: CASSPSGGRASGELFF.

This chain joins TRBV7-9 and TRBJ2-7; D might be TRBD2 (7 bases). Trimming took 5 bases from V and 2 from J, leaving 22 bases between them. From germline, CDR1 is SEHNR and CDR2 FQNEAQ (reference sequence). CDR3 length equals 17 residues. The CDR3 loop is CASSHMGGLGVTYEQYF. CDR3 nucleotide sequence: TGTGCCAGCAGCCACATGGGGGGGCTGGGGGTGACCTACGAGCAGTACTTC.

This chain connects TRBV24-1 to TRBJ1-5, with TRBD1 matching 9 bases. The CDR3 extends over 16 amino acids. With V trimmed by 5 bases and J by 6 bases, 10 bases remained unmatched. Germline V gene sequence: CDR1 KGHDR, CDR2 SFDVKD. In DNA, the CDR3 is TGTGCCACCAGTGCGGGACAGGGAAGTGTAGGTCAGCCCCAGCATTTT. Translation gives CATSAGQGSVGQPQHF.

The chain employs TRBV5-5 and TRBJ1-2; D call uncertain. Germline CDR1 SGHKS, CDR2 YYEKEE (reference sequence). The CDR3 length is 16 residues. Trimming stripped 4 bases from V and 10 bases from J, with 26 bases between. The CDR3 bases are TGTGCCAGCAGCGGATTAATGAATTTCTCCCCGAGGGACTACACCTTC. Residues: CASSGLMNFSPRDYTF.

The chain uses TRBV4-1 and TRBJ2-1; D gene ambiguous. Trimming shortened V by 0 bases and J by 6 bases, and 9 bases separated the two germline ends. The CDR3 spans 14 residues. CDR1 and CDR2 (germline): MGHRA, YSYEKL. CDR3 coding DNA: TGCGCCAGCAGCCAAGAAGCTGCTGGCAATGAGCAGTTCTTC. Residues: CASSQEAAGNEQFF.

CDR3 in DNA: TGCGCCAGCAGCCAAAATCCGGGGATCCAAGAGACCCAGTACTTC. The encoded protein is CASSQNPGIQETQYF. V and J are TRBV4-3 and TRBJ2-5; D might be TRBD2 (5 bases). Germline V gene data show CDR1 as LGHNA and CDR2 as YSLEER. V was cut by 2 bases and J by 1 base, with 11 bases left in between. There are 15 residues in the CDR3.

This clone was recorded once. A far larger clone differs by one base, so this is likely a read error. The chain combines TRBV9 with TRBJ1-5, with 8 bases identical to TRBD1. This CDR3 contains 15 residues. Germline-derived CDR1 and CDR2 are SGDLS and YYNGEE. V lost 4 bases and J lost 0; bases outside the gene matches: 3. The CDR3 DNA reads TGTGCCAGCAGCTGGGGACAGGATAGCAATCAGCCCCAGCATTTT. Translated: CASSWGQDSNQPQHF.

The chain carries TRBV5-1 and TRBJ2-1; D uncertain. The germline CDR1 and CDR2 sequences are SGHRS and YFSETQ. CDR3 length equals 17 residues. V lost 5 bases and J lost 0, with 18 bases in between. The DNA for the CDR3 is TGCGCCAGCAGTCAAGGCATCGGCGGTTACTCCTACAATGAGCAGTTCTTC. The encoded protein is CASSQGIGGYSYNEQFF.

V usage is TRBV7-2 and J usage is TRBJ2-1, with TRBD1 identical over 7 bases. The CDR3 length is 14 residues. The V gene end was trimmed by 3 bases and the J gene end by 3 bases; junction bases not matched to a gene: 2. In germline, CDR1 is SGHTA, CDR2 FQGNSA. As DNA, the CDR3 is TGTGCCAGCAGCTTGGCAGGGGGCTACAATGAGCAGTTCTTC. Its protein is CASSLAGGYNEQFF.

The chain links TRBV11-1 to TRBJ1-2; weak D call: TRBD1 (6 bases). V was clipped by 7 bases and J by 4 bases, with 19 bases between them. There are 15 residues in the CDR3. Germline assignment: CDR1 SGHAT and CDR2 FQDESV (reference sequence). The DNA of the CDR3 is TGTGCCAGCAACGCACCGACAGGTGCTAGCTATGGCTACACCTTC. Amino acids: CASNAPTGASYGYTF.

V gene TRBV5-1 combines with J gene TRBJ1-1; the match to TRBD1 covers 7 bases. The CDR3 has 15 residues. Germline values: CDR1 SGHRS, CDR2 YFSETQ. The V gene end was trimmed by 3 bases and the J gene end by 0 bases; junction bases not matched to a gene: 5. CDR3 sequence (DNA): TGCGCCAGCAGCTACGATACAGGGGTGAACACTGAAGCTTTCTTT. Its translation: CASSYDTGVNTEAFF.

J is TRBJ2-5 and V is TRBV11-2, with D perhaps TRBD1 (5 bases). V was cut by 5 bases and J by 5 bases, with 12 bases left in between. The length of the CDR3 is 13 residues. The germline CDR1 and CDR2 sequences are SGHAT and FQNNGV. In DNA, the CDR3 is TGTGCCAGCAGCCCCCTTGGGGCCGAGACCCAGTACTTC. Translation: CASSPLGAETQYF.